These 14 T cell receptor beta chains originate from one sample sequenced in a study of OX40 agonist ivuxolimab in advanced cancers. Method: immunoSEQ multiplex PCR; TCRdb's copy keeps in-frame clones and lacks some. The sample records 65,000 to 90,000 clones, just under 90% being singletons. The sample here was CD4+ or CD8+ T cells sorted from blood, taken in a trial of the OX40 agonist ivuxolimab. The receptors originated from an adult with an advanced solid tumor such as melanoma, head and neck, liver or kidney cancer.

This clone came up a few times. The CDR3 loop is CAWSPGSSYNEQFF. The CDR3 DNA sequence: TGTGCCTGGAGCCCGGGGAGCTCCTACAATGAGCAGTTCTTC. The chain carries TRBV30 and TRBJ2-1; TRBD2 might be the D (5 bases). V lost 3 bases and J lost 0, with 9 bases in between. Germline V gene lookup returns CDR1 GTSNPN and CDR2 SVGIG (reference sequence). The CDR3 extends over 14 amino acids.

The chain recombines TRBV19 with TRBJ2-1, with TRBD2 matching 7 bases. V was clipped by 7 bases and J by 3 bases; unmatched bases: 3. CDR1 is LNHDA, CDR2 SQIVND, per germline (reference sequence). The CDR3 runs 13 residues. The CDR3 DNA follows: TGTGCCAGTACCGGGACTATCTACAATGAGCAGTTCTTC. Its translation: CASTGTIYNEQFF.

The chain links TRBV12-5 to TRBJ1-5, with D unclear. Trimming removed 10 bases from V and 6 bases from J, with 10 bases in between. Germline V CDR1 and CDR2: LGHNT, FRNRAP. CDR3 length equals 11 residues. The CDR3 DNA sequence: TGTGCTACGCGTGGGGTTCAGCCCCAGCATTTT. Its translation: CATRGVQPQHF.

This chain joins TRBV4-1 and TRBJ2-7; TRBD2 matches 10 bases. Germline V CDR1 and CDR2: MGHRA, YSYEKL. The CDR3 covers 15 residues. Trimming removed 3 bases from V and 3 bases from J; junction bases left unmatched: 5. The CDR3, as DNA: TGCGCCAGCAGCCAGAAGAGGACTAGCGGCTACGAGCAGTACTTC. Residues: CASSQKRTSGYEQYF.

The J gene is TRBJ2-5, the V gene TRBV7-9, with D possibly being TRBD1 or TRBD2 (5 bases each). Trimming cost V 6 bases and J 5 bases, with 10 bases left between them. This CDR3 has 12 amino acids. The germline V gene encodes CDR1 SEHNR and CDR2 FQNEAQ (reference sequence). The CDR3 is CASRSGAETQYF. In DNA form, the CDR3 reads TGTGCCAGCAGGTCCGGGGCGGAGACCCAGTACTTC.

This chain uses TRBV4-1 with TRBJ1-1; unclear D gene. Germline lookup yields CDR1 MGHRA and CDR2 YSYEKL. CDR3 size: 16 residues. Trimming pared 2 bases from V and 0 bases from J, leaving 13 bases between. The CDR3 loop reads CASSQHLGQLNTEAFF. DNA for the CDR3: TGCGCCAGCAGCCAACACCTAGGGCAGTTGAACACTGAAGCTTTCTTT.

This clone came up once. This chain links TRBV6-1 with TRBJ2-5; tentative D call: TRBD2 (5 bases). CDR1 MNHNS and CDR2 SASEGT come from the germline V gene. The CDR3 covers 16 residues. Trimming took off 2 bases at V and 2 bases at J, with 15 bases between the two ends. The CDR3 loop reads CASSEFGGGQQETQYF. For the CDR3, the DNA is TGTGCCAGCAGTGAATTCGGCGGCGGGCAACAAGAGACCCAGTACTTC.

The rearrangement joins TRBV27 to TRBJ1-2; TRBD1 aligns across 7 bases. V trimming: 6 bases; J trimming: 1 base; junction bases outside the gene matches: 8. The CDR3 extends over 15 amino acids. Germline CDR1 MNHEY, CDR2 SMNVEV (reference sequence). In nucleotides, the CDR3 is TGTGCCAGCAGGCCAGGGGGTGCCATTAACTATGGCTACACCTTC. Translation gives CASRPGGAINYGYTF.

The genes are TRBV4-2 and TRBJ2-1; D perhaps matches TRBD2 (6 bases). Germline V CDR1 and CDR2: LGHNA, YNFKEQ. CDR3 length equals 18 residues. Trimming pared 0 bases from V and 10 bases from J, leaving 25 bases between. CDR3 in amino acids: CASSQESQGSGSPREQFF. CDR3 nucleotides: TGTGCCAGCAGCCAAGAATCCCAGGGTAGCGGCAGCCCTCGGGAGCAGTTCTTC.

The rearrangement joins TRBV7-3 to TRBJ2-7; 11 positions agree with TRBD1. Losses at the gene ends were 3 bases for V and 5 bases for J; bases not matched to a gene: 3. The CDR3 runs to 14 residues. Germline V gives CDR1 SGHTA, CDR2 FQGTGA. The CDR3 DNA follows: TGTGCCAGCAGCTTCGGACAGGGGGCCGACGAGCAGTACTTC. Its translation is CASSFGQGADEQYF.

The chain recombines TRBV15 with TRBJ2-5; TRBD2 matches 7 bases. J was trimmed by 2 bases and V by 0 bases; bases with no gene match: 15. The CDR3 extends over 19 amino acids. Looked up from germline, CDR1 is LNHNV and CDR2 is YYDKDF (reference sequence). CDR3 bases: TGTGCCACCAGCAGAGATTCCGAAATTTGGCAGGGAGGGCAAGAGACCCAGTACTTC. Translation: CATSRDSEIWQGGQETQYF.

The V gene is TRBV27, the J gene TRBJ2-1; TRBD1 matches 9 bases. The CDR3 loop spans 15 amino acids. The V gene end was trimmed by 3 bases and the J gene end by 8 bases; junction bases not matched to a gene: 8. Germline CDR1 MNHEY, CDR2 SMNVEV (reference sequence). CDR3 sequence: CASSFQGTGFYEQFF. CDR3 nucleotides: TGTGCCAGCAGTTTTCAAGGGACAGGGTTTTATGAGCAGTTCTTC.

The chain joins TRBV18 to TRBJ2-7, with D hard to call. This CDR3 contains 14 residues. Per germline, CDR1 KGHSH and CDR2 LQKENI. V dropped 0 bases and J dropped 3 bases, with 9 bases sitting between them. Here the CDR3 reads CASSPPSGVYEQYF. In nucleotides, the CDR3 is TGTGCCAGCTCACCACCCAGTGGAGTCTACGAGCAGTACTTC. The entire variable domain, with the rest obtained from reference TRBV18 and TRBJ2-7, is as follows: NAGVMQNPRHLVRRRGQEARLRCSPMKGHSHVYWYRQLPEEGLKFMVYLQKENIIDESGMPKERFSAEFPKEGPSILRIQQVVRGDSAAYFCASSPPSGVYEQYFGPGTRLTVT.

The chain joins TRBV7-6 to TRBJ2-5; D perhaps matches TRBD2 (6 bases). V dropped 0 bases and J dropped 4 bases, with 15 bases sitting between them. The CDR3 totals 16 residues. Germline lookup yields CDR1 SGHVS and CDR2 FNYEAQ. This CDR3 reads CASSLAPIGGRETQYF. CDR3 bases: TGTGCCAGCAGCTTAGCCCCCATCGGGGGAAGAGAGACCCAGTACTTC.